The 21 T cell receptor beta chains given below trace back to one sample, sequenced in a study of OX40 agonist ivuxolimab in advanced cancers. Generated by immunoSEQ multiplex PCR, the TCRdb table keeps only in-frame clones and is missing some. This table holds some 65,000 clones, roughly 76% found once. The sample in question was CD4+ or CD8+ T cells sorted from blood, obtained in a trial of the OX40 agonist ivuxolimab. The source is an adult with an advanced solid tumor such as melanoma, head and neck, liver or kidney cancer.

The chain's CDR3 is CASSTYGPDTQYF. CDR3 DNA: TGTGCCAGCAGCACCTATGGGCCAGATACGCAGTATTTT. The V gene is TRBV7-3, the J gene TRBJ2-3; the D is unclear. Germline CDR1 SGHTA, CDR2 FQGTGA. The V end was cut by 5 bases, the J end by 4 bases, with 10 bases between. This CDR3 has 13 residues. The complete variable domain, with remaining parts taken from reference TRBV7-3 and TRBJ2-3, reads GAGVSQTPSNKVTEKGKYVELRCDPISGHTALYWYRQSLGQGPEFLIYFQGTGAADDSGLPNDRFFAVRPEGSVSTLKIQRTERGDSAVYLCASSTYGPDTQYFGPGTRLTVL.

V and J are TRBV5-1 and TRBJ2-2, with 7 nucleotides matching TRBD1. Germline V lookup: CDR1 SGHRS, CDR2 YFSETQ. Trimming at V came to 4 bases and at J to 2 bases, leaving 11 bases not matched to a gene. The CDR3 covers 17 residues. The CDR3 loop is CASSRMWDSSNTGELFF. Written as DNA, the CDR3 is TGCGCCAGCAGCAGAATGTGGGACAGTTCTAACACCGGGGAGCTGTTTTTT.

V is TRBV5-6 and J is TRBJ1-1, with 7 bases fitting TRBD1. The J segment lost 5 bases and the V segment lost 4 bases, leaving 8 bases of the junction unmatched. The CDR3 loop spans 14 amino acids. Germline V gene lookup returns CDR1 SGHDT and CDR2 YYEEEE. CDR3 residues: CASSLTGFLTEAFF. The CDR3 region has the DNA TGTGCCAGCAGCCTGACAGGGTTTCTTACTGAAGCTTTCTTT. Supplemented by reference TRBV5-6 and TRBJ1-1, the full variable domain reads DAGVTQSPTHLIKTRGQQVTLRCSPKSGHDTVSWYQQALGQGPQFIFQYYEEEERQRGNFPDRFSGHQFPNYSSELNVNALLLGDSALYLCASSLTGFLTEAFFGQGTRLTVV.

The chain has TRBV5-1 and TRBJ2-3; maybe TRBD2 (5 bases). Trimming stripped 3 bases from V and 5 bases from J, with 10 bases between. Germline assignment: CDR1 SGHRS and CDR2 YFSETQ. The CDR3 sequence is 13 residues long. CDR3 DNA: TGCGCCAGCAGCTGGACTGCTGGAGATACGCAGTATTTT. Residues: CASSWTAGDTQYF.

The chain combines TRBV6-1 with TRBJ2-1; TRBD2 matches 7 bases. From germline, CDR1 is MNHNS and CDR2 SASEGT. Trimming removed 4 bases from V and 10 bases from J; junction bases left unmatched: 13. CDR3 size: 15 residues. The CDR3 DNA is TGTGCCAGCAGTGGGTCCAGCGGGATTATTACAGAGCAGTTCTTC. Amino acid sequence: CASSGSSGIITEQFF.

The CDR3 DNA reads as TGTGCCATCAGCGCACAGGAGAACACTGAAGCTTTCTTT. Encoded protein: CAISAQENTEAFF. The chain combines TRBV10-3 with TRBJ1-1; D might be TRBD1 (5 bases). Germline values: CDR1 ENHRY, CDR2 SYGVKD. CDR3 size: 13 residues. Trimming took off 6 bases at V and 1 base at J, with 9 bases between the two ends.

The chain carries TRBV9 and TRBJ2-7; 7 bases align to TRBD2. The CDR3 length is 15 residues. The germline V gene has CDR1 SGDLS and CDR2 YYNGEE. V dropped 0 bases and J dropped 4; count of bases not matched to a gene: 7. CDR3 residues: CASSVGMGGNYEQYF. CDR3 nucleotide sequence: TGTGCCAGCAGCGTAGGCATGGGAGGGAATTACGAGCAGTACTTC.

V is TRBV15 and J is TRBJ2-7; D ambiguous. From germline, CDR1 is LNHNV and CDR2 YYDKDF (reference sequence). V was cut by 1 base and J by 6 bases, with 16 bases left in between. This CDR3 has 15 residues. The CDR3 DNA sequence: TGTGCCACCAGCAGAGGGGAACAGATTGCCGGCGAGCAGTACTTC. It translates to CATSRGEQIAGEQYF.

The V call is TRBV15, the J call TRBJ1-6; D is ambiguous. This CDR3 is 16 amino acids long. V lost 0 bases, J lost 5 bases, and 11 bases lay in between. Germline V CDR1 and CDR2: LNHNV, YYDKDF (reference sequence). In DNA form, the CDR3 reads TGTGCCACCAGCAGAGATGGACCTTTGGATAATTCACCCCTCCACTTT. This sequence encodes CATSRDGPLDNSPLHF.

This chain joins TRBV4-1 and TRBJ1-2; D unclear. This CDR3 comprises 14 residues. Germline CDR1 MGHRA, CDR2 YSYEKL. V was pared by 0 bases and J by 2 bases, with 7 bases between. CDR3 DNA sequence: TGCGCCAGCAGCCAAGACGGTCCAAACTATGGCTACACCTTC. Amino acids: CASSQDGPNYGYTF.

This clone has just a few counts. The chain uses TRBV15 and TRBJ2-7; D is unclear. The V and J ends lost 0 bases and 2 bases respectively, with 11 bases between them. The CDR3 is 15 amino acids. Germline loops: CDR1 LNHNV, CDR2 YYDKDF (reference sequence). DNA of the CDR3: TGTGCCACCAGCAGAGATCCGGGTCGAGCCTACGAGCAGTACTTC. Encoded protein: CATSRDPGRAYEQYF.

There are a few counts of this clone. V gene TRBV5-1 combines with J gene TRBJ2-7, with D perhaps TRBD1 or TRBD2 (6 bases each). Germline V lookup: CDR1 SGHRS, CDR2 YFSETQ. This CDR3 region has 17 residues. Trimming pared 4 bases from V and 7 bases from J, leaving 27 bases between. The CDR3 loop is CASSRPPRGQTVEEQYF. As DNA, the CDR3 is TGCGCCAGCAGCCGTCCCCCCCGGGGGCAGACCGTAGAGGAGCAGTACTTC.

The chain uses TRBV10-3 and TRBJ2-5; D gene uncertain. The CDR3 spans 14 residues. Germline CDR1 ENHRY, CDR2 SYGVKD. V dropped 0 bases and J dropped 1 base, with 6 bases sitting between them. Here the CDR3 reads CAISESGFQETQYF. DNA for the CDR3: TGTGCCATCAGTGAGTCGGGGTTCCAAGAGACCCAGTACTTC.

The CDR3 is CASRSGSSYEQYF. Here the CDR3 DNA reads TGTGCCAGCAGATCAGGGAGCTCCTACGAGCAGTACTTC. V gene TRBV6-5 combines with J gene TRBJ2-7; perhaps D is TRBD1 or TRBD2 (5 bases each). This CDR3 has 13 amino acids. Germline CDR1 MNHEY, CDR2 SVGAGI. The V end lost 6 bases, the J end lost 0 bases, and 9 bases lay between the germline ends.

The J gene is TRBJ1-5, the V gene TRBV6-1, with D tentatively TRBD1 (5 bases). Trimming took off 3 bases at V and 4 bases at J, with 13 bases between the two ends. Germline loops: CDR1 MNHNS, CDR2 SASEGT. The CDR3 runs to 15 residues. CDR3 nucleotides: TGTGCCAGCAGTGAGGTTGGGGGGGTTAATCAGCCCCAGCATTTT. Its translation: CASSEVGGVNQPQHF.

This clone was seen a single time. The junction differs from germline at one of its ends, possibly a read error. CDR3 residues: CASRFEYGYTF. The CDR3 DNA reads as TGTGCCAGCCGTTTTGAGTATGGCTACACCTTC. The chain recombines TRBV28 with TRBJ1-2; D is uncertain. Germline V gene lookup returns CDR1 MDHEN and CDR2 SYDVKM. The CDR3 length is 11 residues.

This chain connects TRBV7-3 to TRBJ2-1, with D perhaps being TRBD1 or TRBD2 (5 bases each). The V end lost 6 bases, the J end lost 3 bases, and 15 bases lay between the germline ends. CDR1 and CDR2 (germline): SGHTA, FQGTGA. This CDR3 contains 15 residues. CDR3 protein: CASSAPGTGYNEQFF. The CDR3 DNA reads TGTGCCAGCAGTGCCCCCGGGACGGGCTACAATGAGCAGTTCTTC. Variable domain in full (rest from reference TRBV7-3 and TRBJ2-1): GAGVSQTPSNKVTEKGKYVELRCDPISGHTALYWYRQSLGQGPEFLIYFQGTGAADDSGLPNDRFFAVRPEGSVSTLKIQRTERGDSAVYLCASSAPGTGYNEQFFGPGTRLTVL.

The genes are TRBV30 and TRBJ2-3; 7 positions match TRBD2. Germline loops: CDR1 GTSNPN, CDR2 SVGIG (reference sequence). CDR3 length: 15 residues. The trim removed 4 bases at V and 2 bases at J, leaving 9 bases unmatched. The CDR3 protein is CAWIEWGRATDTQYF. CDR3 nucleotides: TGTGCCTGGATCGAATGGGGGAGGGCCACAGATACGCAGTATTTT.

Details on this clone: Additional DNA sequences in this sample encode the identical CDR3. The rearrangement uses TRBV29-1 and TRBJ1-3, with D uncertain. Per germline, CDR1 SQVTM and CDR2 ANQGSEA. CDR3 length equals 12 residues. V was trimmed by 4 bases and J by 0 bases, leaving 4 bases between them. CDR3 sequence reads: CSVGGSGNTIYF. Here the CDR3 DNA reads TGCAGCGTTGGTGGCTCTGGAAACACCATATATTTT. Combining the CDR3 with reference TRBV29-1 and TRBJ1-3 gives the whole variable domain SAVISQKPSRDICQRGTSLTIQCQVDSQVTMMFWYRQQPGQSLTLIATANQGSEATYESGFVIDKFPISRPNLTFSTLTVSNMSPEDSSIYLCSVGGSGNTIYFGEGSWLTVV.

This clone was detected only a few times. The genes are TRBV5-1 and TRBJ2-4, with TRBD1 identical over 11 bases. V was pared by 4 bases and J by 4 bases, with 7 bases of the junction left unmatched. Germline V lookup: CDR1 SGHRS, CDR2 YFSETQ. The CDR3 runs 16 residues. The CDR3 sequence is CASSPWGQGVKNIQYF. The CDR3 DNA reads TGCGCCAGCAGCCCGTGGGGACAGGGGGTGAAAAACATTCAGTACTTC.

CDR3 nucleotides: TGCGCCAGCAGCCCCGGATTCCGGGACAGCATCTACGAGCAGTACTTC. Translated: CASSPGFRDSIYEQYF. The chain recombines TRBV4-1 with TRBJ2-7; 7 nucleotides agree with TRBD1. Losses at the gene ends were 4 bases for V and 3 bases for J; bases not matched to a gene: 12. Germline V gives CDR1 MGHRA, CDR2 YSYEKL. CDR3 length: 16 residues.